Listed here are 28 T cell receptor beta chains from one sample, sequenced in a study of long-term antiretroviral therapy in people with HIV. Sequencing used immunoSEQ v3.0 at survey level. Method: immunoSEQ multiplex PCR; TCRdb's copy keeps in-frame clones and lacks some. The data show around 20,000 clones, more than 65% seen once. This material consisted of unsorted PBMCs, taken at the start of antiretroviral therapy, before treatment. Every receptor here comes from a man younger than 30 with HIV.

V usage is TRBV28 and J usage is TRBJ1-2; possible D gene TRBD1, 5 bases. Germline loops: CDR1 MDHEN, CDR2 SYDVKM. The V end lost 7 bases, the J end lost 0 bases, and 15 bases lay between the germline ends. The CDR3 spans 15 residues. CDR3 nucleotides: TGTGCCAGCAACCCTACAGGACGGGCTAACTATGGCTACACCTTC. This translates into CASNPTGRANYGYTF.

This chain joins TRBV27 and TRBJ2-3, with TRBD1 matching 7 bases. CDR1 and CDR2 (germline): MNHEY, SMNVEV (reference sequence). This CDR3 contains 13 residues. Trimming took 11 bases from V and 4 from J; bases not matched to a gene: 9. The chain's CDR3 is CASSTGWADTQYF. DNA for the CDR3: TGTGCCTCGTCGACAGGGTGGGCAGATACGCAGTATTTT.

Comments on this clone: An end of the junction does not agree with germline; a read error may underlie this. This CDR3 reads CASSLSSRGQSSEQYF. CDR3 nucleotides: TGCGCCAGCAGCTTGTCCTCGAGGGGGCAATCCTCCGAGCAGTACTTC. The chain has TRBV5-1 and TRBJ2-7; 7 bases map to TRBD1. The CDR3 runs 16 residues. Germline loops: CDR1 SGHRS, CDR2 YFSETQ.

For this clone: One junction end disagrees with the germline gene, perhaps due to a read error. The CDR3 reads CASSLDSHNEQFF. CDR3 DNA: TGTGCCAGCAGCTTGGACTCCCACAATGAGCAGTTCTTC. The chain employs TRBV5-4 and TRBJ2-1; D remains unclear. The CDR3 is 13 amino acids. Germline values: CDR1 SGHNT, CDR2 YYREEE (reference sequence).

The table lists this clone with a few counts. This chain uses TRBV18 with TRBJ2-2, with TRBD2 matching over 13 bases. Germline V gene sequence: CDR1 KGHSH, CDR2 LQKENI. V was clipped by 1 base and J by 8 bases; unmatched bases: 4. The length of the CDR3 is 16 residues. DNA of the CDR3: TGTGCCAGCTCACCACGCGGACTAGCGGGAGTAGGGGAGCTGTTTTTT. It specifies CASSPRGLAGVGELFF.

The table lists this clone with a few counts. J is TRBJ1-5 and V is TRBV6-6; the match to TRBD1 covers 8 bases. Trimming took 4 bases from V and 9 from J; bases not matched to a gene: 2. The CDR3 sequence is 12 residues long. CDR1 and CDR2 from the germline V gene are MNHNY and SVGAGI (reference sequence). The CDR3 is CASSLQGVPQHF. The DNA for the CDR3 is TGTGCCAGCAGTTTACAGGGGGTGCCCCAGCATTTT.

The chain couples TRBV6-5 to TRBJ2-7, with D hard to call. Trimming shortened V by 4 bases and J by 5 bases, and 6 bases separated the two germline ends. The CDR3 covers 11 residues. CDR1 is MNHEY, CDR2 SVGAGI, per germline. The CDR3 coding sequence is TGTGCCAGCAGTTGGAGACACGAGCAGTACTTC. It is translated as CASSWRHEQYF.

The genes are TRBV7-9 and TRBJ2-3; 9 bases match TRBD1. The CDR3 loop spans 18 amino acids. V was clipped by 4 bases and J by 0 bases; unmatched bases: 11. The V gene's germline CDR1 is SEHNR and CDR2 FQNEAQ (reference sequence). CDR3 protein: CASSSRSGQGYSTDTQYF. CDR3 DNA sequence: TGTGCCAGCAGCTCCCGGTCGGGACAGGGATATAGCACAGATACGCAGTATTTT.

This clone was recorded a few times. This chain links TRBV19 with TRBJ2-1, with TRBD2 matching 11 bases. Germline CDR1 is LNHDA and CDR2 is SQIVND (reference sequence). V lost 7 bases to trimming and J lost 7 bases; unmatched junction nucleotides: 3. This CDR3 is built from 13 residues. Written as DNA, the CDR3 is TGTGCCAGTAATCTAGCGGGAGGAAATGAGCAGTTCTTC. Translating it yields CASNLAGGNEQFF.

The chain employs TRBV7-2 and TRBJ2-7; 9 bases align to TRBD1. Germline assignment: CDR1 SGHTA and CDR2 FQGNSA. The length of the CDR3 is 16 residues. J gave up 3 bases and V 1 base, and 7 bases lay outside the gene matches. The CDR3: CASSLVPGQGRYEQYF. CDR3 in DNA: TGTGCCAGCAGCTTAGTACCGGGACAGGGTCGCTACGAGCAGTACTTC. Full variable domain (missing parts from reference TRBV7-2 and TRBJ2-7): GAGVSQSPSNKVTEKGKDVELRCDPISGHTALYWYRQSLGQGLEFLIYFQGNSAPDKSGLPSDRFSAERTGGSVSTLTIQRTQQEDSAVYLCASSLVPGQGRYEQYFGPGTRLTVT.

The chain recombines TRBV7-2 with TRBJ2-4; 8 bases are shared with TRBD1. After removal of 8 bases from V and 1 base from J, the junction contained 7 bases not matched to a gene. The germline CDR1 and CDR2 sequences are SGHTA and FQGNSA. This CDR3 contains 15 residues. CDR3: CASGQGGGAKNIQYF. Here the CDR3 DNA reads TGTGCCAGCGGACAGGGCGGAGGGGCCAAAAACATTCAGTACTTC.

This clone was detected once. This chain uses TRBV7-2 with TRBJ2-7, with 8 bases that match TRBD2. This CDR3 is built from 15 residues. The J segment lost 1 base and the V segment lost 0 bases, leaving 2 bases of the junction unmatched. Germline V gene sequence: CDR1 SGHTA, CDR2 FQGNSA. DNA of the CDR3: TGTGCCAGCAGCTTAGCGGGCGGGGGGTCCTACGAGCAGTACTTC. Translation: CASSLAGGGSYEQYF.

The rearrangement links TRBV5-1 to TRBJ2-1; a weak D match, TRBD2 (6 bases). The CDR3 sequence is 15 residues long. Germline V gives CDR1 SGHRS, CDR2 YFSETQ. Trimming took off 1 base at V and 0 bases at J, with 8 bases between the two ends. The CDR3 here is CASSLSGSSYNEQFF. Here the CDR3 DNA reads TGCGCCAGCAGCTTGAGCGGGTCCTCCTACAATGAGCAGTTCTTC.

The chain couples TRBV7-8 to TRBJ2-3, with D maybe TRBD2 (5 bases). The CDR3 loop spans 13 amino acids. V was trimmed by 2 bases and J by 6 bases, leaving 9 bases between them. Germline V CDR1 and CDR2: SGHVS, FQNEAQ. The CDR3 loop is CASSLLGGDTQYF. CDR3 coding DNA: TGTGCCAGCAGCTTATTAGGCGGGGATACGCAGTATTTT.

This clone came up once. The V and J genes are TRBV27 and TRBJ2-1; no definite D call. CDR3 length: 12 residues. With 2 bases removed from V and 9 bases from J, the gap between germline ends came to 8 bases. Germline CDR1 MNHEY, CDR2 SMNVEV (reference sequence). This CDR3 reads CASSLGWGEQFF. The CDR3 DNA reads as TGTGCCAGCAGTTTAGGGTGGGGTGAGCAGTTCTTC.

This clone is termed medium-sized. This chain joins TRBV5-6 and TRBJ1-2, with D unclear. The length of the CDR3 is 11 residues. Trimming left V 4 bases short and J 8 bases short, with 9 bases between. Germline V gene sequence: CDR1 SGHDT, CDR2 YYEEEE. The CDR3 region is CASSTLRGYTF. The CDR3 nucleotides are TGTGCCAGCAGCACCCTGAGGGGCTACACCTTC.

This sequence joins TRBV27 and TRBJ1-1; unclear D gene. This CDR3 contains 11 residues. Trimming stripped 6 bases from V and 6 bases from J, with 8 bases between. The germline V gene encodes CDR1 MNHEY and CDR2 SMNVEV (reference sequence). The CDR3 loop is CASRFRSEAFF. The CDR3 DNA is TGTGCCAGCAGGTTCCGGTCTGAAGCTTTCTTT.

This clone was detected a few times. This chain links TRBV15 with TRBJ2-7; 7 nucleotides agree with TRBD2. Looked up from germline, CDR1 is LNHNV and CDR2 is YYDKDF (reference sequence). The CDR3 length is 15 residues. V lost 0 bases, J lost 2 bases, and 4 bases stayed unmatched. CDR3 in amino acids: CATSRDGGRAYEQYF. CDR3 nucleotides: TGTGCCACCAGCAGAGATGGAGGGAGGGCCTACGAGCAGTACTTC.

This sequence joins TRBV11-3 and TRBJ2-1, with no clear D. Germline V gives CDR1 SGHNT, CDR2 YENEEA. This CDR3 is built from 15 residues. Trimming left V 0 bases short and J 5 bases short, with 11 bases between. As DNA, the CDR3 is TGTGCCAGCAGCTTAGATGGCAGCTTAAACAATGAGCAGTTCTTC. As protein: CASSLDGSLNNEQFF. Based on the CDR3 plus reference TRBV11-3 and TRBJ2-1, the full variable domain is EAGVVQSPRYKIIEKKQPVAFWCNPISGHNTLYWYLQNLGQGPELLIRYENEEAVDDSQLPKDRFSAERLKGVDSTLKIQPAELGDSAVYLCASSLDGSLNNEQFFGPGTRLTVL.

The rearrangement links TRBV2 to TRBJ2-3; 9 bases match TRBD2. The CDR3 totals 16 residues. With V trimmed by 3 bases and J by 6 bases, 10 bases remained unmatched. The germline CDR1 and CDR2 sequences are SNHLY and FYNNEI. In DNA form, the CDR3 reads TGTGCCAGCAGTGATTCTATAGCGGGAGACCGGGATACGCAGTATTTT. Translating it yields CASSDSIAGDRDTQYF.

This rearrangement joins TRBV27 to TRBJ1-1; D is unclear. V lost 5 bases and J 4 bases, leaving 11 bases between the germline ends. Per germline, CDR1 MNHEY and CDR2 SMNVEV (reference sequence). The CDR3 is made up of 13 amino acids. CDR3 amino acids: CASSLGRSTEAFF. The CDR3 region has the DNA TGTGCCAGCAGTCTCGGACGGAGCACTGAAGCTTTCTTT.

The chain links TRBV2 to TRBJ2-7, with D perhaps matching TRBD1 (6 bases). V was cut by 11 bases and J by 4 bases, with 21 bases left in between. The CDR3 has 14 amino acids. Looked up from germline, CDR1 is SNHLY and CDR2 is FYNNEI. This CDR3 reads CAGPWAGEPYEQYF. CDR3 DNA: TGTGCCGGACCTTGGGCAGGGGAGCCTTACGAGCAGTACTTC.

The CDR3 loop reads CASSQEGIGQANNEKLFF. The DNA for the CDR3 is TGCGCCAGCAGCCAAGAGGGAATCGGACAGGCGAATAATGAAAAACTGTTTTTT. The chain links TRBV4-1 to TRBJ1-4; 7 nucleotides align to TRBD1. There are 18 residues in the CDR3. The V gene end was trimmed by 0 bases and the J gene end by 4 bases; junction bases not matched to a gene: 11. Germline loops: CDR1 MGHRA, CDR2 YSYEKL.

CDR3 loop: CASTILTLNTEAFF. The CDR3 nucleotides are TGTGCCAGCACCATATTGACACTGAACACTGAAGCTTTCTTT. This chain uses TRBV5-6 with TRBJ1-1; no reliable D call. V was trimmed by 6 bases and J by 0 bases, leaving 12 bases between them. The CDR3 consists of 14 residues. Germline loops: CDR1 SGHDT, CDR2 YYEEEE.

The CDR3 region is CASSLSAGPSNQPQHF. The CDR3 coding sequence is TGTGCCAGCAGTTTATCCGCGGGGCCCAGCAATCAGCCCCAGCATTTT. The chain combines TRBV27 with TRBJ1-5, with TRBD1 as a possible D gene (5 bases). The germline V gene encodes CDR1 MNHEY and CDR2 SMNVEV (reference sequence). This CDR3 region has 16 residues. The ends were cut back, 0 bases at V and 1 base at J, with 10 bases in the middle.

V usage is TRBV7-2 and J usage is TRBJ1-1; D is unresolved. This CDR3 region has 13 residues. Germline CDR1 and CDR2: SGHTA and FQGNSA. Trimming left V 5 bases short and J 0 bases short, with 7 bases between. The CDR3 loop is CASSPQLNTEAFF. The DNA of the CDR3 is TGTGCCAGCAGCCCCCAGTTGAACACTGAAGCTTTCTTT. Filled out from reference TRBV7-2 and TRBJ1-1, the complete variable domain reads GAGVSQSPSNKVTEKGKDVELRCDPISGHTALYWYRQSLGQGLEFLIYFQGNSAPDKSGLPSDRFSAERTGGSVSTLTIQRTQQEDSAVYLCASSPQLNTEAFFGQGTRLTVV.

This chain uses TRBV7-2 with TRBJ2-3, with 9 positions matching TRBD2. This CDR3 is 17 amino acids long. Germline assignment: CDR1 SGHTA and CDR2 FQGNSA. With 5 bases clipped from V and 4 bases from J, the junction kept 13 bases outside the gene matches. CDR3 in DNA: TGTGCCAGCAGCCTCCGTGTAGGTAGCGGGAGACCAGATACGCAGTATTTT. Translation: CASSLRVGSGRPDTQYF.

V and J are TRBV5-4 and TRBJ1-1; 9 nucleotides align to TRBD1. Germline CDR1 reads SGHNT; CDR2 reads YYREEE (reference sequence). The CDR3 sequence is 15 residues long. J gave up 4 bases and V 5 bases, and 9 bases lay outside the gene matches. Here the CDR3 reads CASRKQGARSTEAFF. The CDR3 DNA sequence: TGTGCCAGCAGAAAACAGGGGGCGCGGAGCACTGAAGCTTTCTTT.